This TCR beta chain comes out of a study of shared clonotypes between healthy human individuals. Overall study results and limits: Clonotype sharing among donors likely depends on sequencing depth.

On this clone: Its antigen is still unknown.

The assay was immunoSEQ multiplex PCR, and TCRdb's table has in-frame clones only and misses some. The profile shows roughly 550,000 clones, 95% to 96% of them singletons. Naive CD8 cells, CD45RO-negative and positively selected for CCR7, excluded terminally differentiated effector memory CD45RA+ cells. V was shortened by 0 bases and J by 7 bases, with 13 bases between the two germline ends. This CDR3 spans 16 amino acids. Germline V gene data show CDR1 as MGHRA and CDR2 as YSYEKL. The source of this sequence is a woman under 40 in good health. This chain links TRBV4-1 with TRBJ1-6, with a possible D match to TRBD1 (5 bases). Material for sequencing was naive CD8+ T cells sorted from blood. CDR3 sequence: CASSQEGTGRNSPLHF. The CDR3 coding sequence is TGCGCCAGCAGCCAAGAAGGGACGGGGCGGAATTCACCCCTCCACTTT.